What follows describes a single TCR beta chain. Its antigen is undetermined. This specimen belongs to a study of T cell repertoires in cytomegalovirus infection. Study details: Peptides in the study included HLA-C-restricted and HLA-B-restricted CMV epitopes.

Overall study results and limits: Clonotypes of TCR beta that were HLA-C-restricted and CMV-specific dominated the ex vivo response. The cumulative frequency of public TCR beta families identified carriers of CMV plus the relevant HLA.

One entry per CDR3 protein results from TCRdb running MiXCR on the reads. The sample lists roughly 700,000 distinct CDR3 sequences; about 30% were seen once. This specimen was cultured PBMCs, taken from culture after CMV antigen stimulation. This clonotype originated in a human donor in good health (CMV status not recorded). Some clones in this sample may be carry-over from other donors' samples.

CDR3: CASSSLGAQNTEAFF. CDR3 bases: TGTGCCAGCAGCTCCCTCGGGGCGCAGAACACTGAAGCTTTCTTT. V usage is TRBV7-9 and J usage is TRBJ1-1, with a tentative D call TRBD1 (5 bases). This CDR3 comprises 15 residues. V was pared by 4 bases and J by 1 base, with 13 bases between. CDR1 and CDR2 (germline): SEHNR, FQNEAQ (reference sequence). Full variable domain (missing parts from reference TRBV7-9 and TRBJ1-1): DTGVSQNPRHKITKRGQNVTFRCDPISEHNRLYWYRQTLGQGPEFLTYFQNEAQLEKSRLLSDRFSAERPKGSFSTLEIQRTEQGDSAMYLCASSSLGAQNTEAFFGQGTRLTVV.